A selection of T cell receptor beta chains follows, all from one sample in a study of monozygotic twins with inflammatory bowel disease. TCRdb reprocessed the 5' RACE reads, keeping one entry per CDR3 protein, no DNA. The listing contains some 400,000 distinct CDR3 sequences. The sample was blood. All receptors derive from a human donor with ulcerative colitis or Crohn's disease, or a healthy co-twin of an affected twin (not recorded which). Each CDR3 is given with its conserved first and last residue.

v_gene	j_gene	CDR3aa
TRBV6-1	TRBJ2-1	CASHHRHLSPIANEQFF
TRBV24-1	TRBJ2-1	CATSDFQGPEQFF
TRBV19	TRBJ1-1	CASRHRWALNTEAFF
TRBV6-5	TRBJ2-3	CASSYEGIATDTQYF
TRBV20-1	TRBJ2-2	CSARDRVAGGTGELFF
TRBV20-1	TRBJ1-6	CSASSYLSLHF
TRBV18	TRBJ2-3	CASSPGSFADTQYF
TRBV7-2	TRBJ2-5	CASSFSPGETQYF
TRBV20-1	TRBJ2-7	CSARDRSGRASAEQYF
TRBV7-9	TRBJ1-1	CASSLGEMNTEAFF
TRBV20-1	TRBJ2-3	CSATSGALDHTQYF